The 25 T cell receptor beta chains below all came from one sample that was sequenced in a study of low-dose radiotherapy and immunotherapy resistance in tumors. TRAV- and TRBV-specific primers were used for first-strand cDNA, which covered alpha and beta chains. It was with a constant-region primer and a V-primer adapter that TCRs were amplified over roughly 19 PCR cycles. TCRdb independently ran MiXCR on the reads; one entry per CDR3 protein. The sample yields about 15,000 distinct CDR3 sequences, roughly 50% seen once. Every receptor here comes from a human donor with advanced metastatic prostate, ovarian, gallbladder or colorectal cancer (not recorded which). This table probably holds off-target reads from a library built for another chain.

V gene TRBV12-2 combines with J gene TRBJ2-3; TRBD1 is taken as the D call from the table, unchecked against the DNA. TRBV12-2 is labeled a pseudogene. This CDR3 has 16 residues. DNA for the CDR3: TGTGCAAGTCGCGACTTTGGGCGGGGGTTCACAGATACGCAGTATTTT. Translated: CASRDFGRGFTDTQYF.

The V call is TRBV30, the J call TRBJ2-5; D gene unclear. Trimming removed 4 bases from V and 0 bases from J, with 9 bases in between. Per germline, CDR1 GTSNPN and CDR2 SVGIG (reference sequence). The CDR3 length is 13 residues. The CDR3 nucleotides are TGTGCCTGGACAGGACCAGACCAAGAGACCCAGTACTTC. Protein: CAWTGPDQETQYF.

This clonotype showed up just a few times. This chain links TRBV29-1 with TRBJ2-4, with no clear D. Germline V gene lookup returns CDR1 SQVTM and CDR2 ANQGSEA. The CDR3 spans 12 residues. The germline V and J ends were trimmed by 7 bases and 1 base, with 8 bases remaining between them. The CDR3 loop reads CSASWAKNIQYF. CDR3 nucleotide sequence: TGCAGCGCTAGTTGGGCCAAAAACATTCAGTACTTC.

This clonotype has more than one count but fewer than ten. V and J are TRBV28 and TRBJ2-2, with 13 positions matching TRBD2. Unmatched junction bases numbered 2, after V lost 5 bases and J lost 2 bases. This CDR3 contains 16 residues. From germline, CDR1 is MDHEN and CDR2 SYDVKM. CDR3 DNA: TGTGCCAGCAGTGGGGGACTAGCGGGAAACACCGGGGAGCTGTTTTTT. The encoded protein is CASSGGLAGNTGELFF.

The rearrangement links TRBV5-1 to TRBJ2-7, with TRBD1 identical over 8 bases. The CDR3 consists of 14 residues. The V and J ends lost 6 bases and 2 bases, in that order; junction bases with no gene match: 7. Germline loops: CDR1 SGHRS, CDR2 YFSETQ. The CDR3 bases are TGCGCCAGCACCACCTGGACAGGGCCCTACGAGCAGTACTTC. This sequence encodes CASTTWTGPYEQYF.

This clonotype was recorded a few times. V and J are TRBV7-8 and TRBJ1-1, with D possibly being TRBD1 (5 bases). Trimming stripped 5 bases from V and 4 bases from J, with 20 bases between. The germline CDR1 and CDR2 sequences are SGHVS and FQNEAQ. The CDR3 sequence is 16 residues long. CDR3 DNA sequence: TGTGCCAGCAGCCCCTTGGGCGGGGCAGGTTTCACTGAAGCTTTCTTT. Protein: CASSPLGGAGFTEAFF.

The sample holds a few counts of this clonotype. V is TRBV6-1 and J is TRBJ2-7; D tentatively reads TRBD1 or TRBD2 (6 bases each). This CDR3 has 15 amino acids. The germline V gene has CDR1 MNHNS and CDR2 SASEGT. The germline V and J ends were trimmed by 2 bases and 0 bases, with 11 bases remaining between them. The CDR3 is CASSESWGASYEQYF. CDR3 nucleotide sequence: TGTGCCAGCAGTGAATCTTGGGGGGCCTCCTACGAGCAGTACTTC.

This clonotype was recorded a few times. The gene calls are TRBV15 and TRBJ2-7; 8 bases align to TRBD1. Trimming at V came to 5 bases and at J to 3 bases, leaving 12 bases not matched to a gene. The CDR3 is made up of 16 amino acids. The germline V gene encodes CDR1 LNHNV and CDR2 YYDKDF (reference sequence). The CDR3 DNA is TGTGCCACCAGCCTAAGCCTCACAGGGGGTCTCTACGAGCAGTACTTC. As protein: CATSLSLTGGLYEQYF.

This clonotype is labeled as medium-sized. The CDR3 loop is CASQGGRHTDTQYF. CDR3 sequence (DNA): TGTGCCAGCCAGGGGGGGAGGCACACAGATACGCAGTATTTT. The chain links TRBV28 to TRBJ2-3; the D call may be TRBD1 or TRBD2 (7 bases each). V was shortened by 8 bases and J by 2 bases, with 14 bases between the two germline ends. In germline, CDR1 is MDHEN, CDR2 SYDVKM. The CDR3 totals 14 residues.

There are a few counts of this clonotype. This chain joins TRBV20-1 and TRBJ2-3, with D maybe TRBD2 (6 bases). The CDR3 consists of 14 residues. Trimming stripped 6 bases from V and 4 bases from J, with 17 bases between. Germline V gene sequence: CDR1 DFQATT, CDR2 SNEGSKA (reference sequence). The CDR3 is CSAPSEFYADTQYF. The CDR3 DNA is TGCAGTGCCCCTAGCGAATTTTACGCAGATACGCAGTATTTT.

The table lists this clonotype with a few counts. The CDR3 DNA follows: TGTGCCAGCAGACTTAGCCTAGCGGCTAGCACAGATACGCAGTATTTT. This encodes CASRLSLAASTDTQYF. The chain uses TRBV28 and TRBJ2-3; 7 nucleotides match TRBD2. Germline V gene sequence: CDR1 MDHEN, CDR2 SYDVKM. The J segment lost 0 bases and the V segment lost 6 bases, leaving 9 bases of the junction unmatched. CDR3 size: 16 residues. Variable domain in full (rest from reference TRBV28 and TRBJ2-3): DVKVTQSSRYLVKRTGEKVFLECVQDMDHENMFWYRQDPGLGLRLIYFSYDVKMKEKGDIPEGYSVSREKKERFSLILESASTNQTSMYLCASRLSLAASTDTQYFGPGTRLTVL.

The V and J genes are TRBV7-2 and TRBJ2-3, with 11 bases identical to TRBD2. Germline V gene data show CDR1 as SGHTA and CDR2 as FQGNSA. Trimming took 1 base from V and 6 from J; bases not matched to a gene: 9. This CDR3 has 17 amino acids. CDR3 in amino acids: CASSLERDGTSGDTQYF. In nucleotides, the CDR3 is TGTGCCAGCAGCTTAGAGAGGGATGGGACTAGCGGCGATACGCAGTATTTT.

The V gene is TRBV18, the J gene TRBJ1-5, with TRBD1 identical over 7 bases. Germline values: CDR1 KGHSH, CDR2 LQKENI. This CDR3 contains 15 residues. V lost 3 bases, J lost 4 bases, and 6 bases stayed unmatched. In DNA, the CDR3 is TGTGCCAGCTCACCCCCCGGGACAGTTAATCAGCCCCAGCATTTT. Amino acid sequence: CASSPPGTVNQPQHF.

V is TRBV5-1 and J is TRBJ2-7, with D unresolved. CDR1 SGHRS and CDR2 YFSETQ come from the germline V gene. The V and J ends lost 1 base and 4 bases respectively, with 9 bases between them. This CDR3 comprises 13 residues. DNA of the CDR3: TGCGCCAGCAGCTTGAACAGAGATTACGAGCAGTACTTC. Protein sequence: CASSLNRDYEQYF.

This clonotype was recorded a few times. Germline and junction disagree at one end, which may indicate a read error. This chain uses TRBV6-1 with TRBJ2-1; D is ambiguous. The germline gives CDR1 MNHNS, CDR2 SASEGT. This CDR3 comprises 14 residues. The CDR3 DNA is TGTGCCAGCAGAGAAGGTCGGCTAAACAATGAGCAGTTCTTC. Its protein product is CASREGRLNNEQFF.

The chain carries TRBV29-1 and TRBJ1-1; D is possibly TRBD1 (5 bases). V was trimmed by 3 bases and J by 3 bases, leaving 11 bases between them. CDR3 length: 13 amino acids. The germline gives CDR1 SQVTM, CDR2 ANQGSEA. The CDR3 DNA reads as TGCAGCGTTGACTGGGGCTGGGACACTGAAGCTTTCTTT. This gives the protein CSVDWGWDTEAFF. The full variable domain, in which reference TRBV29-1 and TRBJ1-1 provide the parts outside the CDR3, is SAVISQKPSRDICQRGTSLTIQCQVDSQVTMMFWYRQQPGQSLTLIATANQGSEATYESGFVIDKFPISRPNLTFSTLTVSNMSPEDSSIYLCSVDWGWDTEAFFGQGTRLTVV.

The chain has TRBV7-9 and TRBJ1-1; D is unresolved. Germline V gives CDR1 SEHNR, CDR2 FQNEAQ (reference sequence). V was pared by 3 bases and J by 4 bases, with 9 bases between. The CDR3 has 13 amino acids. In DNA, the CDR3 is TGTGCCAGCAGCTTGGTCAGTGCCACTGAAGCTTTCTTT. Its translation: CASSLVSATEAFF.

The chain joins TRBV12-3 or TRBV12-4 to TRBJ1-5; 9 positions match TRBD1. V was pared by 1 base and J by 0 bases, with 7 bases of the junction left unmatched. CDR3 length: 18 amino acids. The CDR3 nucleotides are TGTGCCAGCAGTTTAGGGACAGGGGCCGCCAATAGCAATCAGCCCCAGCATTTT. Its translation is CASSLGTGAANSNQPQHF.

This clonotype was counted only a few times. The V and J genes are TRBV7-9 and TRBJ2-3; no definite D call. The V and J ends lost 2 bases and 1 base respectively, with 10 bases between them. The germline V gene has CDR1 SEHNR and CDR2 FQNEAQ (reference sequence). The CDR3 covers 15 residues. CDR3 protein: CASSLTAQGTDTQYF. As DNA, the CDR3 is TGTGCCAGCAGCTTAACGGCCCAGGGCACAGATACGCAGTATTTT.

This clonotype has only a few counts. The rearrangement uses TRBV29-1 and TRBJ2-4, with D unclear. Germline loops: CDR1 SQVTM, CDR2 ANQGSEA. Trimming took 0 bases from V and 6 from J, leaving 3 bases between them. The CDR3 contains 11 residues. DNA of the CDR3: TGCAGCGTTGAAGATAGAAACATTCAGTACTTC. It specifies CSVEDRNIQYF.

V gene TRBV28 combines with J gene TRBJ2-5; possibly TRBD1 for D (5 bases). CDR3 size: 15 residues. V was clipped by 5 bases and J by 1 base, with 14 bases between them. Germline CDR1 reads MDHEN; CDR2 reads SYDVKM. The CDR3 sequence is CASSRLTARQETQYF. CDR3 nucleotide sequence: TGTGCCAGCAGTCGCCTGACAGCTCGCCAAGAGACCCAGTACTTC.

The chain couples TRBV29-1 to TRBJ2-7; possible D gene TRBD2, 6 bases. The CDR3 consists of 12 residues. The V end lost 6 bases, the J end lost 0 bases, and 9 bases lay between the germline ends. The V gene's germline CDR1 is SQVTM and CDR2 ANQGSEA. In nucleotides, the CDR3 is TGCAGCGTCCATAGCGGCTCCTACGAGCAGTACTTC. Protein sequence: CSVHSGSYEQYF.

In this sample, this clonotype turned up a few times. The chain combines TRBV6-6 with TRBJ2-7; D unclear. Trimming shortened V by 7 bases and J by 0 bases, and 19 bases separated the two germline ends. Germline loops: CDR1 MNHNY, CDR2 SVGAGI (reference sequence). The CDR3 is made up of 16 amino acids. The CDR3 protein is CASTPGGGRSSYEQYF. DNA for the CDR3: TGTGCCAGCACCCCCGGTGGCGGCCGGAGCTCCTACGAGCAGTACTTC.

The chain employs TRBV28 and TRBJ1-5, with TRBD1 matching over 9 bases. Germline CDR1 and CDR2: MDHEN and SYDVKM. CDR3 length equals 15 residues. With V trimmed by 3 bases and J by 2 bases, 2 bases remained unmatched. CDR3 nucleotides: TGTGCCAGCAGTTTGGGACAGGGCCGCAATCAGCCCCAGCATTTT. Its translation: CASSLGQGRNQPQHF.

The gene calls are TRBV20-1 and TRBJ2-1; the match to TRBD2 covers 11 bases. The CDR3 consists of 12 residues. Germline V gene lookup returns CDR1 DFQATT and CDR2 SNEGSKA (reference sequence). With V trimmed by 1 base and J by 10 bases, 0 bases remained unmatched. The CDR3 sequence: CSARGLAGEQFF. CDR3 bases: TGCAGTGCTAGAGGACTAGCGGGAGAGCAGTTCTTC.